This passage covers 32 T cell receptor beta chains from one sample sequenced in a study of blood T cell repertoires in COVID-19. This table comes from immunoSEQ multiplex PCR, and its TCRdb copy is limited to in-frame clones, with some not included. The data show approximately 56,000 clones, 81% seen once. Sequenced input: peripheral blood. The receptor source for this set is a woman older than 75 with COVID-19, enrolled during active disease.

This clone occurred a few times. CDR3 loop: CASSGDSSYEQYF. CDR3 DNA sequence: TGTGCCAGCAGTGGGGACAGCTCCTACGAGCAGTACTTC. The rearrangement uses TRBV28 and TRBJ2-7; 7 bases fit TRBD1. This CDR3 comprises 13 residues. After removal of 5 bases from V and 0 bases from J, the junction contained 1 base not matched to a gene. Germline CDR1 reads MDHEN; CDR2 reads SYDVKM.

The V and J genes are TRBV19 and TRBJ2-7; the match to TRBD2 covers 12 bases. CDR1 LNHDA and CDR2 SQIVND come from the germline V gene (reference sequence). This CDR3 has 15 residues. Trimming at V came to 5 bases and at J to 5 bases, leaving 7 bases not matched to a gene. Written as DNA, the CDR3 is TGTGCCAGTAGTCGTACTAGCGGGAGGCTGGACGAGCAGTACTTC. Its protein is CASSRTSGRLDEQYF.

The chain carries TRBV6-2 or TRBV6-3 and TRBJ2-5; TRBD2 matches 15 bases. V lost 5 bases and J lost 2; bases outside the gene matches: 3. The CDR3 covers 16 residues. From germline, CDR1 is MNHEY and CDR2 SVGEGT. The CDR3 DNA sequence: TGTGCCAGCAGTCTTGGACTAGCGGGAGGGCAAGAGACCCAGTACTTC. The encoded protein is CASSLGLAGGQETQYF.

CDR3 nucleotide sequence: TGCAGCGTTATACAGCGGGAGGTATATACGCAGTATTTT. It specifies CSVIQREVYTQYF. V is TRBV29-1 and J is TRBJ2-3; 9 bases agree with TRBD2. In germline, CDR1 is SQVTM, CDR2 ANQGSEA. CDR3 size: 13 residues. V trimming: 5 bases; J trimming: 7 bases; junction bases outside the gene matches: 7.

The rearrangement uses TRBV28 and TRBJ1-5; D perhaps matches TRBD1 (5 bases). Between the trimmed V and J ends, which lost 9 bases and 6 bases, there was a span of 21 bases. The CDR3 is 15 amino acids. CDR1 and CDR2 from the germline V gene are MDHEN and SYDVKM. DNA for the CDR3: TGTGCCAGTACGATGACAGTGAGTGGATTTCAGCCCCAGCATTTT. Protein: CASTMTVSGFQPQHF.

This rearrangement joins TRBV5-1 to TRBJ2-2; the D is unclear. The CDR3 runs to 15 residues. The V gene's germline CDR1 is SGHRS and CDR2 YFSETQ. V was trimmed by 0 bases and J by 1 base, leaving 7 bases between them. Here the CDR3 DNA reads TGCGCCAGCAGCTTGGAGCCGGGGAACACCGGGGAGCTGTTTTTT. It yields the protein CASSLEPGNTGELFF.

The CDR3 DNA reads TGTGCCAGCAGTTTAGGGGGCGTGAACACTGAAGCTTTCTTT. Encoded protein: CASSLGGVNTEAFF. This chain connects TRBV27 to TRBJ1-1; D may be TRBD1 (6 bases). The CDR3 has 14 residues. Germline loops: CDR1 MNHEY, CDR2 SMNVEV (reference sequence). Trimming shortened V by 2 bases and J by 0 bases, and 7 bases separated the two germline ends.

CDR3 amino acids: CASHQGKSTEAFF. The CDR3 DNA is TGTGCCAGCCATCAGGGGAAGAGCACTGAAGCTTTCTTT. The genes are TRBV18 and TRBJ1-1; TRBD1 might be the D (6 bases). The CDR3 runs 13 residues. V gave up 8 bases and J gave up 4 bases, with 14 bases separating them. Germline values: CDR1 KGHSH, CDR2 LQKENI.

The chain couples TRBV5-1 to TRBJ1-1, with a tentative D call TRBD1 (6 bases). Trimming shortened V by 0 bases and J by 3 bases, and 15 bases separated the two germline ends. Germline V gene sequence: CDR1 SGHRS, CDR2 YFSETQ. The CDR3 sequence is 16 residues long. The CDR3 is CASSLAGGAQHTEAFF. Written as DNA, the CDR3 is TGCGCCAGCAGCTTGGCCGGGGGGGCGCAACACACTGAAGCTTTCTTT.

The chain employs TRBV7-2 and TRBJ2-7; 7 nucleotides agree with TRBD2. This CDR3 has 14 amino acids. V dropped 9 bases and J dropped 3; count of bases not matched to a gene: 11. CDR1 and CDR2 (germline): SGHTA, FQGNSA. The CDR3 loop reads CASKLPGGYYEQYF. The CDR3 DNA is TGTGCCAGTAAACTGCCGGGAGGCTACTACGAGCAGTACTTC. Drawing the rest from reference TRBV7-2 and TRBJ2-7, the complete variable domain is GAGVSQSPSNKVTEKGKDVELRCDPISGHTALYWYRQSLGQGLEFLIYFQGNSAPDKSGLPSDRFSAERTGGSVSTLTIQRTQQEDSAVYLCASKLPGGYYEQYFGPGTRLTVT.

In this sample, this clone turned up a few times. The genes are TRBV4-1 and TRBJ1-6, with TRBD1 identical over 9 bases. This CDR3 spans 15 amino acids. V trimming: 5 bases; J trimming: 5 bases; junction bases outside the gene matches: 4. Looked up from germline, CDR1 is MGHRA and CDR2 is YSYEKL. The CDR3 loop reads CASSSGTGNNSPLHF. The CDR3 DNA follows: TGCGCCAGCAGCTCAGGGACAGGGAATAATTCACCCCTCCACTTT.

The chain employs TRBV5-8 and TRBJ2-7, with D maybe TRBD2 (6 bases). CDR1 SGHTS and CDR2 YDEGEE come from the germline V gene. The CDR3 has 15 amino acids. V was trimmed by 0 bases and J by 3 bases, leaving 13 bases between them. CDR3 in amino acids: CASSLVYTSFYEQYF. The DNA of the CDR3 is TGTGCCAGCAGCTTGGTTTATACTAGCTTCTACGAGCAGTACTTC.

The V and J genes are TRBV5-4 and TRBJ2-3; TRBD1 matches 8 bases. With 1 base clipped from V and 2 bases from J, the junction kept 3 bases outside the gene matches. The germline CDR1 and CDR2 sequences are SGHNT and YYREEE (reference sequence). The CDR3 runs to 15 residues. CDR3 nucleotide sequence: TGTGCCAGCAGCTTGTTGGGACAGGCCACAGATACGCAGTATTTT. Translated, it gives CASSLLGQATDTQYF.

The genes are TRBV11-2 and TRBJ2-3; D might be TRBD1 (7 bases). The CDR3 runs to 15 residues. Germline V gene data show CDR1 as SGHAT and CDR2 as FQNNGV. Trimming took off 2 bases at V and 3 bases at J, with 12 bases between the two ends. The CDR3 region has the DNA TGTGCCAGCAGCTTAAACAGGGGAGGTACAGATACGCAGTATTTT. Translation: CASSLNRGGTDTQYF.

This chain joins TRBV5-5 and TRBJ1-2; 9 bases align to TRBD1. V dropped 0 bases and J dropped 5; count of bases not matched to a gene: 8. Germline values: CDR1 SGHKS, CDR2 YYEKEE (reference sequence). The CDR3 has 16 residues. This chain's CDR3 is CASSLGGTGIAYGYTF. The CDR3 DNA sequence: TGTGCCAGCAGCTTGGGTGGGACAGGGATAGCGTATGGCTACACCTTC.

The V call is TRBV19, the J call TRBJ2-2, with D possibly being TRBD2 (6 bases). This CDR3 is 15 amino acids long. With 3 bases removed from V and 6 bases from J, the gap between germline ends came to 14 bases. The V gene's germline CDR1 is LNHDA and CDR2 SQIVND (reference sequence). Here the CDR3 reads CASSIPGLRAGELFF. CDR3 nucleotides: TGTGCCAGTAGTATTCCGGGACTCCGGGCCGGGGAGCTGTTTTTT.

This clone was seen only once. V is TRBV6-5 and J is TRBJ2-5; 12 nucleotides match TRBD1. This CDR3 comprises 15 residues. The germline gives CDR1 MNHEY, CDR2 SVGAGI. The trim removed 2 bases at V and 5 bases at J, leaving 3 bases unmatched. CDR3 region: CASSYGTGGAETQYF. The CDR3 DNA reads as TGTGCCAGCAGTTACGGGACAGGGGGCGCGGAGACCCAGTACTTC.

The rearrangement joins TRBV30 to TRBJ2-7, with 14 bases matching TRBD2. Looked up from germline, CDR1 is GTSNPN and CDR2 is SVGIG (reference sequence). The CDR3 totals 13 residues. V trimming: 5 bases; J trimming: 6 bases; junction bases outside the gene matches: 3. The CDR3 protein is CAWETSGRGEQYF. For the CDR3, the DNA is TGTGCCTGGGAGACTAGCGGGAGGGGCGAGCAGTACTTC.

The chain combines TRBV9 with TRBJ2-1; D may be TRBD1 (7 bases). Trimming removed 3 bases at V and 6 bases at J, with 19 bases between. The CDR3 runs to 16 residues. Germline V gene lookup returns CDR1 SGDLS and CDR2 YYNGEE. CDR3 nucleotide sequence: TGTGCCAGCAGCGAAGGGGGCGGGATCCTCGGCAATGAGCAGTTCTTC. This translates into CASSEGGGILGNEQFF.

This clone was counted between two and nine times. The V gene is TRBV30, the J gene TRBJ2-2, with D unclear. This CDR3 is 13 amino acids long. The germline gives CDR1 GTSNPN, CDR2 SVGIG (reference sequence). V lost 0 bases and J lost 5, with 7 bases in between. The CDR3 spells CAWSVFKTGELFF. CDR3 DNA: TGTGCCTGGAGTGTGTTCAAAACCGGGGAGCTGTTTTTT. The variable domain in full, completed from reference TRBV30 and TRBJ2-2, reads SQTIHQWPATLVQPVGSPLSLECTVEGTSNPNLYWYRQAAGRGLQLLFYSVGIGQISSEVPQNLSASRPQDRQFILSSKKLLLSDSGFYLCAWSVFKTGELFFGEGSRLTVL.

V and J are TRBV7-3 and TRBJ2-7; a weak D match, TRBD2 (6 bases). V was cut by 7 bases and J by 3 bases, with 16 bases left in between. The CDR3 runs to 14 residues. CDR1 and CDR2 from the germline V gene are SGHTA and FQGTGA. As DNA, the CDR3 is TGTGCCAGCAATTGGTGGAGGGGCTTCTACGAGCAGTACTTC. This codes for CASNWWRGFYEQYF.

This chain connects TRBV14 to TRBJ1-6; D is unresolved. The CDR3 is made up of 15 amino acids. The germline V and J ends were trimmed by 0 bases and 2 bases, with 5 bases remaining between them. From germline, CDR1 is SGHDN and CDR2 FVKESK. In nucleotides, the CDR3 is TGTGCCAGCAGCCAAGACGGTGCCTATAATTCACCCCTCCACTTT. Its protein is CASSQDGAYNSPLHF.

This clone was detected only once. CDR3 amino acids: CATQGSGAGGGEQYF. For the CDR3, the DNA is TGTGCCACCCAGGGTAGTGGGGCGGGAGGAGGTGAGCAGTACTTC. V is TRBV10-3 and J is TRBJ2-7; 8 nucleotides line up with TRBD2. This CDR3 contains 15 residues. V gave up 10 bases and J gave up 7 bases; unmatched junction bases: 18. The V gene's germline CDR1 is ENHRY and CDR2 SYGVKD.

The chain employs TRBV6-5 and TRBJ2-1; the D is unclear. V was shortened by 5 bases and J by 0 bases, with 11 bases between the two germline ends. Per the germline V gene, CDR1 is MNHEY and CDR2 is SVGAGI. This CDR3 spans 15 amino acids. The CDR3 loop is CASSPTLSSYNEQFF. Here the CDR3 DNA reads TGTGCCAGCAGTCCAACCTTGAGCTCCTACAATGAGCAGTTCTTC.

This chain's CDR3 is CASSPPGLAGPTGGELFF. The DNA of the CDR3 is TGTGCCAGCTCACCACCGGGACTAGCGGGGCCGACGGGCGGGGAGCTGTTTTTT. The chain employs TRBV18 and TRBJ2-2; 13 bases are shared with TRBD2. CDR3 length: 18 amino acids. Germline lookup yields CDR1 KGHSH and CDR2 LQKENI. Trimming at V came to 0 bases and at J to 7 bases, leaving 8 bases not matched to a gene.

The CDR3 DNA reads as TGTGCCTGGGCAGGCCCCAACAATGAGCAGTTCTTC. This gives the protein CAWAGPNNEQFF. The chain has TRBV30 and TRBJ2-1; D uncertain. V was trimmed by 5 bases and J by 5 bases, leaving 10 bases between them. Germline CDR1 GTSNPN, CDR2 SVGIG (reference sequence). The CDR3 is made up of 12 amino acids.

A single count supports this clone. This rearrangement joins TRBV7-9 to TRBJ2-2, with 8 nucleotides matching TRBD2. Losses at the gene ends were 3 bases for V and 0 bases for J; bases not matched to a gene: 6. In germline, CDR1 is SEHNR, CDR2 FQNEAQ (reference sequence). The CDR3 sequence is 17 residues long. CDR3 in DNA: TGTGCCAGCAGCTTCGTGAGACTAGCGTCGAACACCGGGGAGCTGTTTTTT. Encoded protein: CASSFVRLASNTGELFF.

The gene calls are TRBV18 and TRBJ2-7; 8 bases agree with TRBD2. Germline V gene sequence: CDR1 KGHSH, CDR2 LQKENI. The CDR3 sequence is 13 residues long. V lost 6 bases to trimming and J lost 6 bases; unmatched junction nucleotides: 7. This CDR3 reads CASSLNRGGEQYF. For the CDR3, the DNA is TGTGCCAGCTCCCTTAATCGGGGGGGCGAGCAGTACTTC.

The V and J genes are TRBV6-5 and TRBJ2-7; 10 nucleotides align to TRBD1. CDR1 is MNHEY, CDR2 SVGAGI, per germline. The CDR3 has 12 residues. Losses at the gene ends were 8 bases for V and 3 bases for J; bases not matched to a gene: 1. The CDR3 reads CASRDRGYEQYF. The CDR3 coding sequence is TGTGCCAGCCGGGACAGGGGCTACGAGCAGTACTTC.

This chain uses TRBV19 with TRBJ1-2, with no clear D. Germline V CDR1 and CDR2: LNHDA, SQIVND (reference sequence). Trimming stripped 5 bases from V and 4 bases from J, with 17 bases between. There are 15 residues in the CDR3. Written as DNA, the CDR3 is TGTGCCAGTAGTCCCCGGCGGGAAAATATCTATGGCTACACCTTC. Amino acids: CASSPRRENIYGYTF.

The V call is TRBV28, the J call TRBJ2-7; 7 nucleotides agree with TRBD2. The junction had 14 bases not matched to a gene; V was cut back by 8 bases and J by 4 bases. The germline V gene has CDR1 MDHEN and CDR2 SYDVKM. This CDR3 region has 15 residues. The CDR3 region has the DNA TGTGCCAGCCATAGTGGCGGGAGTGGTGGGTACGAGCAGTACTTC. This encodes CASHSGGSGGYEQYF.

The CDR3: CASSYSISAGAYEQYF. The CDR3 coding sequence is TGTGCCAGCAGTTACTCGATCAGTGCGGGAGCCTACGAGCAGTACTTC. The chain joins TRBV6-5 to TRBJ2-7, with 7 bases aligning to TRBD2. The germline V gene encodes CDR1 MNHEY and CDR2 SVGAGI. V was clipped by 0 bases and J by 2 bases; unmatched bases: 7. The CDR3 has 16 amino acids.